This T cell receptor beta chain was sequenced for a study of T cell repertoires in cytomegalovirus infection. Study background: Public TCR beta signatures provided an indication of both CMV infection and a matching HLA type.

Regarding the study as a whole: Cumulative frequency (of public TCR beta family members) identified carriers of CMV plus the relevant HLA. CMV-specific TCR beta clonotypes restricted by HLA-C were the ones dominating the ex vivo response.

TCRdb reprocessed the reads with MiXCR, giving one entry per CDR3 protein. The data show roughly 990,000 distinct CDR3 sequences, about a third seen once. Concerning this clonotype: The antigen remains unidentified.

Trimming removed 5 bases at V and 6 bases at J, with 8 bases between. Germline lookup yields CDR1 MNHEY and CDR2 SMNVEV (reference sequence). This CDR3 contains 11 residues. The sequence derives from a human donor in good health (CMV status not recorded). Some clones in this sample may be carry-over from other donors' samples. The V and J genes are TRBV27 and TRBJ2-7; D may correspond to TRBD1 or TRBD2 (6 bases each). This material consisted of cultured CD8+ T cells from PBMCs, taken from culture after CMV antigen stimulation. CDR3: CASSKGGEQYF. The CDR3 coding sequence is TGTGCCAGCAGTAAGGGGGGCGAGCAGTACTTC.